This TCR beta chain was sequenced during a study of blood T cell repertoires in COVID-19. Study at large: Samples taken during acute and convalescent COVID-19 were collected in the United States, Italy and Spain. PBMCs, B-cell-depleted T cells, or T cells were the source of the cDNA or gDNA that made up the material.

Authors' analysis steps: Estimated nucleated cell counts came from reference gene primer amplification. TCRdb's copy holds only in-frame clones and misses some; the assay was immunoSEQ multiplex PCR. V and J calls and clone size are given by that table; D and trimming were obtained from the DNA. The repertoire holds about 280,000 clones, 88% seen once, with less than 10% in the top ten. The germline V gene has CDR1 SGHNT and CDR2 YYREEE (reference sequence). The V segment lost 3 bases and the J segment 0 bases; nucleotides outside the gene matches: 8. This CDR3 has 16 amino acids. The rearrangement uses TRBV5-4 and TRBJ2-7; 8 bases match TRBD2. This clonotype originated in a man younger than 30 with active or convalescent COVID-19. Sequencing was performed on peripheral blood. In nucleotides, the CDR3 is TGTGCCAGCAGCTCCAGTGACAGCGGGAGCTCCTACGAGCAGTACTTC. Its translation is CASSSSDSGSSYEQYF.